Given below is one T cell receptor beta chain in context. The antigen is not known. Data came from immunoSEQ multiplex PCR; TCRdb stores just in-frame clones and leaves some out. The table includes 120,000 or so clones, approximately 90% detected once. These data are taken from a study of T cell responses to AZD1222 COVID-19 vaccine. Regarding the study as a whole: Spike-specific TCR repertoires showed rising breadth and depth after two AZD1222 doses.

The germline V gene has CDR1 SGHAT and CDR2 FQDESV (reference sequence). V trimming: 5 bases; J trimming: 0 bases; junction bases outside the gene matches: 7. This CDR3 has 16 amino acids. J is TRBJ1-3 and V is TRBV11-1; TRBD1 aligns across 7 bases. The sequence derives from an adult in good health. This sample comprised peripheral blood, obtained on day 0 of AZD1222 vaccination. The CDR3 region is CASSAYRGYSGNTIYF. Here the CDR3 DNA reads TGTGCCAGCAGCGCCTACAGGGGCTACTCTGGAAACACCATATATTTT.